Shown below are 30 T cell receptor beta chains from a single sample sequenced in a study of radiotherapy plus CTLA-4 blockade in lung cancer. Sequencing was performed with immunoSEQ multiplex PCR; in TCRdb, only in-frame clones are kept and a portion is missing. The profile shows approximately 100,000 clones, 75% to 85% of them singletons. Sequenced here: peripheral blood, sampled from a patient treated with radiotherapy plus ipilimumab. The receptors were gathered from a human donor with non-small cell lung cancer who had a partial response to radiotherapy plus ipilimumab.

The chain links TRBV28 to TRBJ2-3; D is unresolved. The germline CDR1 and CDR2 sequences are MDHEN and SYDVKM. The germline V and J ends were trimmed by 7 bases and 2 bases, with 7 bases remaining between them. The length of the CDR3 is 12 residues. In DNA, the CDR3 is TGTGCCAGCACCCACAACACAGATACGCAGTATTTT. Its translation: CASTHNTDTQYF.

In nucleotides, the CDR3 is TGTGCCAGCTCACCACCACGACTAGCGGGAGCGGTAGATACGCAGTATTTT. It is translated as CASSPPRLAGAVDTQYF. The chain couples TRBV18 to TRBJ2-3; TRBD2 agrees at 12 bases. There are 17 residues in the CDR3. Germline loops: CDR1 KGHSH, CDR2 LQKENI. Unmatched junction bases numbered 6, after V lost 0 bases and J lost 5 bases.

The chain is built from TRBV30 and TRBJ1-5; 9 nucleotides align to TRBD1. Germline assignment: CDR1 GTSNPN and CDR2 SVGIG (reference sequence). V gave up 0 bases and J gave up 6 bases; unmatched junction bases: 9. The CDR3 loop spans 16 amino acids. As DNA, the CDR3 is TGTGCCTGGAGTGTACCCGGGACAGGGAAAACTCAGCCCCAGCATTTT. It is translated as CAWSVPGTGKTQPQHF.

The J gene is TRBJ2-7, the V gene TRBV25-1; 11 bases fit TRBD2. Germline CDR1 reads MGHDK; CDR2 reads SYGVNS. CDR3 size: 16 residues. Losses at the gene ends were 3 bases for V and 3 bases for J; bases not matched to a gene: 7. The chain's CDR3 is CASSDLSGRAFYEQYF. CDR3 nucleotide sequence: TGTGCCAGCAGTGACCTTAGCGGGAGGGCATTCTACGAGCAGTACTTC.

The rearrangement joins TRBV19 to TRBJ1-5; 9 bases agree with TRBD1. J gave up 4 bases and V 0 bases, and 7 bases lay outside the gene matches. Germline V CDR1 and CDR2: LNHDA, SQIVND (reference sequence). The CDR3 spans 17 residues. CDR3 in amino acids: CASSIEGQGFRNQPQHF. As DNA, the CDR3 is TGTGCCAGTAGTATAGAGGGACAGGGTTTCCGGAATCAGCCCCAGCATTTT. The whole variable domain, filled in from reference TRBV19 and TRBJ1-5, reads DGGITQSPKYLFRKEGQNVTLSCEQNLNHDAMYWYRQDPGQGLRLIYYSQIVNDFQKGDIAEGYSVSREKKESFPLTVTSAQKNPTAFYLCASSIEGQGFRNQPQHFGDGTRLSIL.

This chain joins TRBV19 and TRBJ2-7; 7 bases fit TRBD2. CDR1 and CDR2 (germline): LNHDA, SQIVND (reference sequence). V lost 2 bases to trimming and J lost 7 bases; unmatched junction nucleotides: 14. This CDR3 has 16 amino acids. In nucleotides, the CDR3 is TGTGCCAGTAGTATAACGGGGAGGGCCCGGGGGTCGGAGCAGTACTTC. This sequence encodes CASSITGRARGSEQYF.

The CDR3 DNA is TGCGCCAGCAGCGACGGACTAGCGGACACAGATACGCAGTATTTT. The encoded protein is CASSDGLADTDTQYF. The rearrangement uses TRBV5-1 and TRBJ2-3, with 10 bases lining up with TRBD2. The germline CDR1 and CDR2 sequences are SGHRS and YFSETQ. J gave up 2 bases and V 4 bases, and 4 bases lay outside the gene matches. This CDR3 is built from 15 residues.

As concerns this clone: The sample carries other DNA sequences with the same CDR3. The rearrangement uses TRBV10-3 and TRBJ2-7; 8 bases fit TRBD1. Germline CDR1 ENHRY, CDR2 SYGVKD. The CDR3 covers 14 residues. V trimming: 6 bases; J trimming: 1 base; junction bases outside the gene matches: 5. CDR3 loop: CAISERQGSYEQYF. The CDR3, as DNA: TGTGCCATCAGCGAGAGACAGGGGTCCTACGAGCAGTACTTC.

The CDR3 protein is CASSELYRGNTEAFF. Written as DNA, the CDR3 is TGTGCCAGCAGTGAATTATACAGGGGGAACACTGAAGCTTTCTTT. This chain links TRBV6-1 with TRBJ1-1, with TRBD1 identical over 7 bases. Per the germline V gene, CDR1 is MNHNS and CDR2 is SASEGT. V trimming: 2 bases; J trimming: 1 base; junction bases outside the gene matches: 4. This CDR3 region has 15 residues.

The chain links TRBV5-1 to TRBJ1-1; the D gene is possibly TRBD1 (5 bases). Germline V gene lookup returns CDR1 SGHRS and CDR2 YFSETQ. The CDR3 has 14 residues. The V end was cut by 3 bases, the J end by 4 bases, with 13 bases between. The CDR3 loop is CASSSGAGPTEAFF. CDR3 sequence (DNA): TGCGCCAGCAGCTCGGGAGCGGGGCCCACTGAAGCTTTCTTT. Filled out from reference TRBV5-1 and TRBJ1-1, the complete variable domain reads KAGVTQTPRYLIKTRGQQVTLSCSPISGHRSVSWYQQTPGQGLQFLFEYFSETQRNKGNFPGRFSGRQFSNSRSEMNVSTLELGDSALYLCASSSGAGPTEAFFGQGTRLTVV.

This chain joins TRBV4-2 and TRBJ2-7, with TRBD1 identical over 10 bases. Germline CDR1 LGHNA, CDR2 YNFKEQ. V shed 2 bases, J shed 3 bases, and the junction held 13 bases outside the gene matches. This CDR3 comprises 18 residues. The CDR3 spells CASSQTPGTGVRDYEQYF. CDR3 nucleotides: TGTGCCAGCAGCCAAACTCCCGGGACAGGGGTCCGGGACTACGAGCAGTACTTC.

This chain links TRBV7-9 with TRBJ2-1; perhaps TRBD2 as D (6 bases). The V and J ends lost 1 base and 4 bases respectively, with 8 bases between them. Germline CDR1 and CDR2: SEHNR and FQNEAQ (reference sequence). The CDR3 is 14 residues long. The CDR3 loop reads CASSLEAGYNEQFF. CDR3 coding DNA: TGTGCCAGCAGCTTAGAGGCGGGATACAATGAGCAGTTCTTC.

V and J are TRBV11-2 and TRBJ2-3, with D perhaps matching TRBD1 (6 bases). Germline V gene lookup returns CDR1 SGHAT and CDR2 FQNNGV. The CDR3 spans 15 residues. V lost 5 bases and J lost 2, with 14 bases in between. CDR3 sequence reads: CASSAIRGPTDTQYF. The CDR3 bases are TGTGCCAGCAGCGCCATCAGGGGCCCCACAGATACGCAGTATTTT.

V usage is TRBV4-2 and J usage is TRBJ2-1, with 16 bases fitting TRBD2. The ends lost 5 bases at V and 6 bases at J; junction bases unmatched: 13. CDR1 is LGHNA, CDR2 YNFKEQ, per germline. CDR3 length: 19 residues. CDR3 protein: CASSYSGLAGGPLGNEQFF. The CDR3, as DNA: TGTGCCAGCAGCTACTCGGGACTAGCGGGAGGGCCGTTAGGCAATGAGCAGTTCTTC.

This chain uses TRBV27 with TRBJ2-2; weak D call: TRBD2 (6 bases). Trimming left V 3 bases short and J 9 bases short, with 8 bases between. Germline V gene data show CDR1 as MNHEY and CDR2 as SMNVEV (reference sequence). The CDR3 covers 12 residues. CDR3 in amino acids: CASSFAGRELFF. For the CDR3, the DNA is TGTGCCAGCAGTTTCGCGGGACGGGAGCTGTTTTTT.

This chain links TRBV19 with TRBJ2-7; 8 bases map to TRBD2. Germline values: CDR1 LNHDA, CDR2 SQIVND (reference sequence). V shed 2 bases and J 3 bases; nucleotides not matched to a gene: 3. The CDR3 is 14 residues long. The CDR3 nucleotides are TGTGCCAGTAGTATAAGCGGGAGTGGCTACGAGCAGTACTTC. Amino acids: CASSISGSGYEQYF. The full variable domain, with the rest looked up from reference TRBV19 and TRBJ2-7, is DGGITQSPKYLFRKEGQNVTLSCEQNLNHDAMYWYRQDPGQGLRLIYYSQIVNDFQKGDIAEGYSVSREKKESFPLTVTSAQKNPTAFYLCASSISGSGYEQYFGPGTRLTVT.

The chain couples TRBV2 to TRBJ2-5; TRBD2 matches at 7 bases. The CDR3 consists of 12 residues. CDR1 is SNHLY and CDR2 is FYNNEI in the germline V gene. Trimming took 8 bases from V and 4 from J; bases not matched to a gene: 4. The CDR3 region has the DNA TGTGCCAGCGGGGGAGGGGTAGAGACCCAGTACTTC. It is translated as CASGGGVETQYF. The whole variable domain, remainder taken from reference TRBV2 and TRBJ2-5, is EPEVTQTPSHQVTQMGQEVILRCVPISNHLYFYWYRQILGQKVEFLVSFYNNEISEKSEIFDDQFSVERPDGSNFTLKIRSTKLEDSAMYFCASGGGVETQYFGPGTRLLVL.

This clone appeared once. The chain recombines TRBV6-6 with TRBJ1-2, with 7 positions matching TRBD1. There are 13 residues in the CDR3. Germline CDR1 is MNHNY and CDR2 is SVGAGI (reference sequence). Germline trimming cut 6 bases from V and 6 bases from J; bases unmatched to any gene: 7. Here the CDR3 DNA reads TGTGCCAGCAGGATCGACAGGGTCCATGGCTACACCTTC. Translating gives CASRIDRVHGYTF.

In regard to this clone: A read error may produce the germline difference seen at one junction end. The rearrangement joins TRBV7-3 to TRBJ2-3; 8 positions match TRBD1. Germline values: CDR1 SGHTA, CDR2 FQGTGA. The CDR3 loop spans 16 amino acids. The CDR3 loop reads CASSHRDRTYADTQYF. The CDR3 DNA reads TGCGCCAGCAGCCATCGGGACAGGACATACGCAGATACGCAGTATTTT. Looking up the rest from reference TRBV7-3 and TRBJ2-3 gives the full variable domain: GAGVSQTPSNKVTEKGKYVELRCDPISGHTALYWYRQSLGQGPEFLIYFQGTGAADDSGLPNDRFFAVRPEGSVSTLKIQRTERGDSAVYLCASSHRDRTYADTQYFGPGTRLTVL.

V is TRBV27 and J is TRBJ2-3, with TRBD1 as a possible D gene (5 bases). Deletions cut 4 bases from V and 8 bases from J, with 16 bases between. The CDR3 sequence is 14 residues long. Looked up from germline, CDR1 is MNHEY and CDR2 is SMNVEV (reference sequence). The CDR3 region is CASSYGALKGTQYF. CDR3 DNA sequence: TGTGCCAGCAGTTATGGGGCCCTGAAGGGTACGCAGTATTTT.

The chain links TRBV6-1 to TRBJ1-5, with 8 bases lining up with TRBD1. CDR3 length: 14 residues. The germline V gene encodes CDR1 MNHNS and CDR2 SASEGT. V was clipped by 6 bases and J by 4 bases; unmatched bases: 5. CDR3 DNA sequence: TGTGCCAGCAGCCCGAACAGGGGGAATCAGCCCCAGCATTTT. This gives the protein CASSPNRGNQPQHF.

Only a few counts were recorded for this clone. This rearrangement joins TRBV23-1 to TRBJ2-5, with D unclear. TRBV23-1 is given ORF status, its function remaining uncertain. The CDR3 loop spans 12 amino acids. Trimming took off 0 bases at V and 5 bases at J, with 4 bases between the two ends. The CDR3 bases are TGCGCCAGCAGTCAATCGAGGGAGACCCAGTACTTC. Its translation is CASSQSRETQYF.

This clone came up a few times. The CDR3 DNA sequence: TGTGCCAGCAGATCCGGACAGGGAGAGACCCAGTACTTC. As protein: CASRSGQGETQYF. The rearrangement joins TRBV6-6 to TRBJ2-5; TRBD1 matches at 8 bases. There are 13 residues in the CDR3. The trim removed 6 bases at V and 4 bases at J, leaving 4 bases unmatched. Germline CDR1 and CDR2: MNHNY and SVGAGI (reference sequence).

The chain is built from TRBV20-1 and TRBJ2-3, with D perhaps TRBD2 (5 bases). The CDR3 spans 11 residues. With 7 bases removed from V and 2 bases from J, the gap between germline ends came to 7 bases. CDR1 is DFQATT and CDR2 is SNEGSKA in the germline V gene (reference sequence). CDR3 DNA sequence: TGCAGTGTCGGACTCACAGATACGCAGTATTTT. Its protein is CSVGLTDTQYF.

The genes are TRBV5-4 and TRBJ2-5; possible D gene TRBD1, 6 bases. Trimming left V 4 bases short and J 5 bases short, with 15 bases between. The CDR3 runs 14 residues. Germline CDR1 reads SGHNT; CDR2 reads YYREEE (reference sequence). CDR3 amino acids: CASSPVEGDETQYF. CDR3 coding DNA: TGTGCCAGCAGCCCAGTTGAGGGGGACGAGACCCAGTACTTC.

The rearrangement joins TRBV5-1 to TRBJ1-6, with D possibly TRBD1 on 5 matching bases. CDR3 length: 15 residues. The germline gives CDR1 SGHRS, CDR2 YFSETQ. V lost 2 bases and J 10 bases, leaving 16 bases between the germline ends. CDR3: CASSLIVQGGSPLHF. The CDR3 DNA is TGCGCCAGCAGCTTAATCGTGCAGGGAGGGTCACCCCTCCACTTT.

The CDR3 is CASGTGMNEQYF. As DNA, the CDR3 is TGTGCCAGTGGGACAGGGATGAACGAGCAGTACTTC. J is TRBJ2-7 and V is TRBV19; 9 bases match TRBD1. The germline gives CDR1 LNHDA, CDR2 SQIVND (reference sequence). The trim removed 8 bases at V and 5 bases at J, leaving 4 bases unmatched. The CDR3 contains 12 residues.

The rearrangement uses TRBV7-3 and TRBJ2-7, with D perhaps TRBD2 (6 bases). CDR3 length: 14 amino acids. V lost 2 bases, J lost 6 bases, and 14 bases lay in between. Germline V gene data show CDR1 as SGHTA and CDR2 as FQGTGA. CDR3 DNA: TGTGCCAGCAGCTTATTCCCGGGGGTCGGCGAGCAGTACTTC. Protein product: CASSLFPGVGEQYF. Together with reference TRBV7-3 and TRBJ2-7, the CDR3 gives the full variable domain: GAGVSQTPSNKVTEKGKYVELRCDPISGHTALYWYRQSLGQGPEFLIYFQGTGAADDSGLPNDRFFAVRPEGSVSTLKIQRTERGDSAVYLCASSLFPGVGEQYFGPGTRLTVT.

This chain joins TRBV18 and TRBJ1-1; D uncertain. CDR1 and CDR2 (germline): KGHSH, LQKENI. The CDR3 has 13 amino acids. Trimming took 3 bases from V and 5 from J, leaving 10 bases between them. In DNA, the CDR3 is TGTGCCAGCTCACCCGCAGAGGGAACTGAAGCTTTCTTT. Amino acids: CASSPAEGTEAFF.

V is TRBV27 and J is TRBJ2-5; 9 nucleotides match TRBD1. This CDR3 has 15 amino acids. With 0 bases clipped from V and 4 bases from J, the junction kept 3 bases outside the gene matches. Germline V gene sequence: CDR1 MNHEY, CDR2 SMNVEV (reference sequence). For the CDR3, the DNA is TGTGCCAGCAGTTTATCTGACAGGGGGGGAGAGACCCAGTACTTC. Encoded protein: CASSLSDRGGETQYF.